What follows are 9 T cell receptor beta chains derived from one specimen sequenced in a study of CD8 T cells in ankylosing spondylitis. No cognate antigen is known for these TCRs. Findings and caveats of the study: A TCR beta motif of under 10 highly homologous variants appeared characteristic of ankylosing spondylitis blood.

MiXCR, applied by TCRdb to the 5' RACE reads, yields one record per CDR3 protein. This table holds about 390,000 distinct CDR3 sequences, under 25% found once. Sequencing was performed on blood, either unsorted or a sorted T cell fraction (not recorded which). Source of these receptors: a male donor with ankylosing spondylitis.

The sample holds a few counts of this clonotype. The chain is built from TRBV3-1 and TRBJ2-1; no clear D. V gave up 7 bases and J gave up 8 bases, with 12 bases separating them. Per the germline V gene, CDR1 is LGHDT and CDR2 is YNNKEL (reference sequence). This CDR3 is built from 12 residues. CDR3 nucleotide sequence: TGTGCCAGCACCAAACTCGGTCATGAGCAGTTCTTC. Translating gives CASTKLGHEQFF.

This clonotype was seen only a few times. The chain is built from TRBV18 and TRBJ2-1; 9 positions match TRBD1. This CDR3 contains 15 residues. The germline V gene has CDR1 KGHSH and CDR2 LQKENI. Trimming at V came to 0 bases and at J to 12 bases, leaving 9 bases not matched to a gene. Here the CDR3 reads CASSPPGQGGGGQFF. CDR3 nucleotide sequence: TGTGCCAGCTCACCACCGGGACAGGGTGGAGGCGGGCAGTTCTTC. The whole variable domain, filled in from reference TRBV18 and TRBJ2-1, reads NAGVMQNPRHLVRRRGQEARLRCSPMKGHSHVYWYRQLPEEGLKFMVYLQKENIIDESGMPKERFSAEFPKEGPSILRIQQVVRGDSAAYFCASSPPGQGGGGQFFGPGTRLTVL.

V and J are TRBV7-3 and TRBJ2-1, with 7 bases aligning to TRBD1. Unmatched junction bases numbered 9, after V lost 1 base and J lost 9 bases. The germline V gene encodes CDR1 SGHTA and CDR2 FQGTGA. The length of the CDR3 is 15 residues. DNA for the CDR3: TGTGCCAGCAGCTTAAGGCAGGGGGATCGAAGTGAGCAGTTCTTC. This encodes CASSLRQGDRSEQFF.

The chain links TRBV12-3 or TRBV12-4 to TRBJ2-3; possibly TRBD2 for D (5 bases). V was trimmed by 6 bases and J by 7 bases, leaving 17 bases between them. This CDR3 region has 14 residues. The CDR3 DNA reads as TGTGCCAGCAGGGTCGGAGGTACTTACCATACGCAGTATTTT. Translating gives CASRVGGTYHTQYF.

This clonotype was observed many times. The chain employs TRBV29-1 and TRBJ2-3, with a tentative D call TRBD2 (6 bases). Trimming removed 0 bases from V and 6 bases from J, with 13 bases in between. This CDR3 region has 14 residues. CDR1 and CDR2 from the germline V gene are SQVTM and ANQGSEA. CDR3 in DNA: TGCAGCGTTGAAGATCATCCAGGGAGGGATACGCAGTATTTT. Translation: CSVEDHPGRDTQYF.

This clonotype was seen a few times. The chain links TRBV27 to TRBJ2-2; 16 positions match TRBD2. Trimming cost V 0 bases and J 6 bases; bases outside gene matches: 1. The CDR3 length is 17 residues. Germline loops: CDR1 MNHEY, CDR2 SMNVEV (reference sequence). The CDR3 DNA sequence: TGTGCCAGCAGTTTATCGGGACTAGCGGGAGGGCCCGGGGAGCTGTTTTTT. Translating gives CASSLSGLAGGPGELFF.

The V gene is TRBV20-1, the J gene TRBJ2-1, with D perhaps TRBD2 (6 bases). From germline, CDR1 is DFQATT and CDR2 SNEGSKA (reference sequence). V was clipped by 3 bases and J by 6 bases, with 15 bases between them. This CDR3 has 14 residues. CDR3 bases: TGCAGTGCTAGTAAGGGAGGCCCCCTCAATGAGCAGTTCTTC. Protein: CSASKGGPLNEQFF.

This chain links TRBV19 with TRBJ2-5; perhaps TRBD1 as D (5 bases). The V end lost 6 bases, the J end lost 2 bases, and 13 bases lay between the germline ends. The CDR3 runs to 14 residues. In germline, CDR1 is LNHDA, CDR2 SQIVND (reference sequence). CDR3 DNA sequence: TGTGCCAGTAGCGGCAGGGATCATCAAGAGACCCAGTACTTC. It codes for CASSGRDHQETQYF.

The chain has TRBV18 and TRBJ1-1, with 10 bases matching TRBD1. The CDR3 runs to 14 residues. Germline V gene sequence: CDR1 KGHSH, CDR2 LQKENI. V was pared by 6 bases and J by 5 bases, with 6 bases of the junction left unmatched. CDR3 coding DNA: TGTGCCAGCTCCCCCGGACAGGGGGTAACTGAAGCTTTCTTT. Its protein product is CASSPGQGVTEAFF.